Below, 18 T cell receptor beta chains from the same sample are listed, as sequenced in a study of OX40 agonist ivuxolimab in advanced cancers. Data came from immunoSEQ multiplex PCR; TCRdb stores just in-frame clones and leaves some out. The data contain tens of thousands of clones, over 90% of them seen just once; the ten biggest clones take up 15% to 20%. The source material was CD4+ or CD8+ T cells sorted from blood, sampled in a trial of the OX40 agonist ivuxolimab. The receptors shown here come from an adult with an advanced solid tumor such as melanoma, head and neck, liver or kidney cancer.

The J gene is TRBJ1-5, the V gene TRBV21-1. TRBV21-1 constitutes a pseudogene. The CDR3 sequence is 17 residues long. CDR3 region: CASSKASGQEGNQPQHF. The DNA for the CDR3 is TGTGCCAGCAGCAAAGCAAGTGGGCAGGAGGGCAATCAGCCCCAGCATTTT.

This clone was observed a few times. The chain combines TRBV7-3 with TRBJ2-2; TRBD2 agrees at 8 bases. The CDR3 is made up of 13 amino acids. Unmatched junction bases numbered 4, after V lost 6 bases and J lost 7 bases. Germline V gene sequence: CDR1 SGHTA, CDR2 FQGTGA. CDR3 amino acids: CASRVAGYGELFF. Here the CDR3 DNA reads TGTGCCAGCAGGGTAGCGGGGTACGGGGAGCTGTTTTTT.

V usage is TRBV6-6 and J usage is TRBJ1-5; D might be TRBD1 (5 bases). Deletions cut 10 bases from V and 7 bases from J, with 23 bases between. The CDR3 length is 15 residues. The germline gives CDR1 MNHNY, CDR2 SVGAGI (reference sequence). CDR3: CATRGLKENDQPQHF. The DNA of the CDR3 is TGTGCCACAAGGGGCCTGAAAGAAAACGACCAGCCCCAGCATTTT.

The chain is built from TRBV5-6 and TRBJ2-2; 8 bases are shared with TRBD2. CDR1 is SGHDT, CDR2 YYEEEE, per germline. With V trimmed by 5 bases and J by 7 bases, 4 bases remained unmatched. The CDR3 runs to 13 residues. CDR3 in amino acids: CASSGGGSGELFF. The CDR3 bases are TGTGCCAGCAGTGGCGGGGGGAGCGGGGAGCTGTTTTTT.

The CDR3 bases are TGTGCCAGCAGTTACGCAGGGGCGAACACTGAAGCTTTCTTT. Translated, it gives CASSYAGANTEAFF. The J gene is TRBJ1-1, the V gene TRBV6-5; a possible D gene is TRBD1 (6 bases). The germline gives CDR1 MNHEY, CDR2 SVGAGI. The CDR3 length is 14 residues. Trimming took off 2 bases at V and 1 base at J, with 8 bases between the two ends.

The chain joins TRBV5-6 to TRBJ2-2, with D tentatively TRBD1 (5 bases). Germline V gives CDR1 SGHDT, CDR2 YYEEEE. The ends were cut back, 5 bases at V and 5 bases at J, with 13 bases in the middle. The CDR3 totals 14 residues. This chain's CDR3 is CASRSQGWTGELFF. The DNA for the CDR3 is TGTGCCAGCAGGAGTCAGGGATGGACCGGGGAGCTGTTTTTT.

V is TRBV28 and J is TRBJ2-7; unclear D gene. Trimming pared 6 bases from V and 2 bases from J, leaving 11 bases between. In germline, CDR1 is MDHEN, CDR2 SYDVKM. The CDR3 runs to 13 residues. CDR3 protein: CASSPRGAYEQYF. The CDR3 DNA is TGTGCCAGCAGCCCCCGAGGAGCCTACGAGCAGTACTTC.

The CDR3 loop reads CASSLGGTYTGELFF. CDR3 bases: TGTGCCAGCAGCTTAGGAGGGACGTACACCGGGGAGCTGTTTTTT. The genes are TRBV5-4 and TRBJ2-2; maybe TRBD2 (6 bases). The germline CDR1 and CDR2 sequences are SGHNT and YYREEE (reference sequence). There are 15 residues in the CDR3. Trimming removed 2 bases from V and 3 bases from J, with 11 bases in between. The full variable domain, with the rest looked up from reference TRBV5-4 and TRBJ2-2, is ETGVTQSPTHLIKTRGQQVTLRCSSQSGHNTVSWYQQALGQGPQFIFQYYREEENGRGNFPPRFSGLQFPNYSSELNVNALELDDSALYLCASSLGGTYTGELFFGEGSRLTVL.

This sequence joins TRBV11-2 and TRBJ2-3, with D maybe TRBD2 (5 bases). V was trimmed by 3 bases and J by 6 bases, leaving 7 bases between them. The CDR3 covers 12 residues. Germline lookup yields CDR1 SGHAT and CDR2 FQNNGV. The CDR3, as DNA: TGTGCCAGCAGCTTGACGGGGGATACGCAGTATTTT. Translating gives CASSLTGDTQYF. The full variable domain, completed using reference TRBV11-2 and TRBJ2-3, is EAGVAQSPRYKIIEKRQSVAFWCNPISGHATLYWYQQILGQGPKLLIQFQNNGVVDDSQLPKDRFSAERLKGVDSTLKIQPAKLEDSAVYLCASSLTGDTQYFGPGTRLTVL.

This chain joins TRBV4-3 and TRBJ2-2; TRBD2 matches 8 bases. Trimming cost V 0 bases and J 4 bases; bases outside gene matches: 7. Germline V gene sequence: CDR1 LGHNA, CDR2 YSLEER. The CDR3 runs 17 residues. The CDR3 here is CASSQDRGSGSTGELFF. Here the CDR3 DNA reads TGCGCCAGCAGCCAAGATCGAGGGAGCGGGAGCACCGGGGAGCTGTTTTTT.

In DNA, the CDR3 is TGTGCCAGTAGCCGACAGGGTACCTACAATGAGCAGTTCTTC. As protein: CASSRQGTYNEQFF. The chain recombines TRBV19 with TRBJ2-1; 7 bases are shared with TRBD1. The CDR3 is 14 amino acids. Per the germline V gene, CDR1 is LNHDA and CDR2 is SQIVND (reference sequence). V lost 6 bases and J lost 2; bases outside the gene matches: 4.

The chain recombines TRBV30 with TRBJ2-1; D gene ambiguous. Per the germline V gene, CDR1 is GTSNPN and CDR2 is SVGIG (reference sequence). V was shortened by 6 bases and J by 0 bases, with 9 bases between the two germline ends. CDR3 length: 13 residues. The CDR3 is CACLRLSYNEQFF. The CDR3 region has the DNA TGTGCCTGCTTGCGACTCTCCTACAATGAGCAGTTCTTC.

The gene calls are TRBV6-5 and TRBJ2-2; D remains unclear. Trimming took 2 bases from V and 2 from J, leaving 3 bases between them. In germline, CDR1 is MNHEY, CDR2 SVGAGI. The CDR3 consists of 13 residues. The CDR3 coding sequence is TGTGCCAGCAGTTACACAAACACCGGGGAGCTGTTTTTT. It is translated as CASSYTNTGELFF.

V is TRBV19 and J is TRBJ2-2; possible D gene TRBD2, 5 bases. Trimming cost V 3 bases and J 3 bases, with 5 bases left between them. Germline V CDR1 and CDR2: LNHDA, SQIVND (reference sequence). The CDR3 loop spans 13 amino acids. CDR3 amino acids: CASSISDTGELFF. DNA for the CDR3: TGTGCCAGTAGTATTAGCGACACCGGGGAGCTGTTTTTT.

This sequence joins TRBV19 and TRBJ2-1; 10 nucleotides line up with TRBD1. CDR3 size: 16 residues. V lost 6 bases, J lost 2 bases, and 7 bases stayed unmatched. CDR1 and CDR2 (germline): LNHDA, SQIVND (reference sequence). CDR3 nucleotide sequence: TGTGCCAGTAGAACCCCCGGGACAGGGGCCTACAATGAGCAGTTCTTC. Protein product: CASRTPGTGAYNEQFF.

The V gene is TRBV10-2, the J gene TRBJ2-3; D is unclear. The CDR3 length is 12 residues. From germline, CDR1 is WSHSY and CDR2 SAAADI. With 2 bases removed from V and 3 bases from J, the gap between germline ends came to 3 bases. CDR3: CASSENTDTQYF. CDR3 DNA sequence: TGCGCCAGCAGTGAGAATACAGATACGCAGTATTTT.

The V and J genes are TRBV7-9 and TRBJ2-3, with TRBD1 as a possible D gene (6 bases). CDR3 length equals 16 residues. Germline CDR1 reads SEHNR; CDR2 reads FQNEAQ (reference sequence). Trimming took 2 bases from V and 0 from J, leaving 12 bases between them. For the CDR3, the DNA is TGTGCCAGCAGCTTAATGAGCAGGGGAAGCACAGATACGCAGTATTTT. Its protein is CASSLMSRGSTDTQYF.

The V and J genes are TRBV6-5 and TRBJ1-4; the match to TRBD1 covers 7 bases. This CDR3 comprises 16 residues. CDR1 is MNHEY and CDR2 is SVGAGI in the germline V gene. The trim removed 0 bases at V and 7 bases at J, leaving 8 bases unmatched. CDR3 coding DNA: TGTGCCAGCAGTTACTCGACAGGCAGGGGGAGTGAAAAACTGTTTTTT. It encodes CASSYSTGRGSEKLFF.